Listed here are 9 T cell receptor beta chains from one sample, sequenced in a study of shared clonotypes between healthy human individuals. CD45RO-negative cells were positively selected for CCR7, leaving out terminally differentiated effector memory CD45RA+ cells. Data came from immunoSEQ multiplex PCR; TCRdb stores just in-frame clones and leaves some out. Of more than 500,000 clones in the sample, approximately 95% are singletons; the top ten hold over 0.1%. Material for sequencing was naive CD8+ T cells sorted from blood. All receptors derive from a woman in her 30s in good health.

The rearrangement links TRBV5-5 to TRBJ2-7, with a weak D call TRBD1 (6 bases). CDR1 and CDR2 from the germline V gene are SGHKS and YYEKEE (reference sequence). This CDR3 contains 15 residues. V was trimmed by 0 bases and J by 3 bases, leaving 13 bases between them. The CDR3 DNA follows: TGTGCCAGCAGCTTGGAGGCAGGGGCACTCTACGAGCAGTACTTC. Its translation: CASSLEAGALYEQYF. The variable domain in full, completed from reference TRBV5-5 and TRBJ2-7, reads DAGVTQSPTHLIKTRGQQVTLRCSPISGHKSVSWYQQVLGQGPQFIFQYYEKEERGRGNFPDRFSARQFPNYSSELNVNALLLGDSALYLCASSLEAGALYEQYFGPGTRLTVT.

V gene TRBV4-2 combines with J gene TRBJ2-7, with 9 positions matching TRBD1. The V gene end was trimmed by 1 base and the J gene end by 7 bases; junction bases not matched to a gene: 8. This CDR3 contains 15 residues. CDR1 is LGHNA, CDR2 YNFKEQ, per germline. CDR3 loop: CASSQVWDREREQYF. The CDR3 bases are TGTGCCAGCAGCCAAGTGTGGGACAGGGAAAGAGAGCAGTACTTC.

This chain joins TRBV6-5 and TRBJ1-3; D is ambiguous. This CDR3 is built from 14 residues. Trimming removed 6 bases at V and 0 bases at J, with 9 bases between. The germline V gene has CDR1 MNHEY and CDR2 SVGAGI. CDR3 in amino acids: CASSPIRSGNTIYF. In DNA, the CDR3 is TGTGCCAGCAGCCCGATTCGCTCTGGAAACACCATATATTTT.

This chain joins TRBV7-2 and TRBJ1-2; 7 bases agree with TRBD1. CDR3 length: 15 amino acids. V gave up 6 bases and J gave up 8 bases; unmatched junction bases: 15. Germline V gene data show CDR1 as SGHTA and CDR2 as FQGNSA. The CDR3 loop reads CASRTPKGTVGGYTF. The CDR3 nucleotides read TGTGCCAGCAGAACACCAAAAGGGACAGTTGGGGGCTACACCTTC.

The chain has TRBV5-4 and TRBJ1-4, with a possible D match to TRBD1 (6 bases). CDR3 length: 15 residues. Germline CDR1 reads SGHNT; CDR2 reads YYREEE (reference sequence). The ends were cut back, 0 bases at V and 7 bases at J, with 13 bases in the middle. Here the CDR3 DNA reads TGTGCCAGCAGCTTGGCGGGGGGGCGGCTTGAAAAACTGTTTTTT. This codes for CASSLAGGRLEKLFF.

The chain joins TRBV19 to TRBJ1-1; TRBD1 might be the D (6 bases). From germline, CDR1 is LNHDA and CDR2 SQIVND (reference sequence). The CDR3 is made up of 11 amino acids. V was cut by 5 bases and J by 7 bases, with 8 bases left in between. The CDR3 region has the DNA TGTGCCAGTAGTGAAGGGGGTGAAGCTTTCTTT. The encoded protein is CASSEGGEAFF.

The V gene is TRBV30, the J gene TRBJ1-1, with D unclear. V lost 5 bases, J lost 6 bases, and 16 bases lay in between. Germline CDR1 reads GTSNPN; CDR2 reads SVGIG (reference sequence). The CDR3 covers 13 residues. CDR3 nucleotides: TGTGCCTGGCAATGGAGGGAGAGTTCTGAAGCTTTCTTT. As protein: CAWQWRESSEAFF.

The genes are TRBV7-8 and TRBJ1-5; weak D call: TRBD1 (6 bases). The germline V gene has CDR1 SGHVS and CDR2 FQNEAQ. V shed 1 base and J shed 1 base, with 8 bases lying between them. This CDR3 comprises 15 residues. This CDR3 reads CASSLDRASNQPQHF. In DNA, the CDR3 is TGTGCCAGCAGCTTAGACAGGGCGAGCAATCAGCCCCAGCATTTT.

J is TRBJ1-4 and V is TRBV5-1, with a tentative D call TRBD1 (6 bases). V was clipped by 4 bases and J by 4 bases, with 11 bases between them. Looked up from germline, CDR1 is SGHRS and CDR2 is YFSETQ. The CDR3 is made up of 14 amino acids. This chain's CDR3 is CASSQTGLNEKLFF. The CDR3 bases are TGCGCCAGCAGCCAAACAGGGCTTAATGAAAAACTGTTTTTT.